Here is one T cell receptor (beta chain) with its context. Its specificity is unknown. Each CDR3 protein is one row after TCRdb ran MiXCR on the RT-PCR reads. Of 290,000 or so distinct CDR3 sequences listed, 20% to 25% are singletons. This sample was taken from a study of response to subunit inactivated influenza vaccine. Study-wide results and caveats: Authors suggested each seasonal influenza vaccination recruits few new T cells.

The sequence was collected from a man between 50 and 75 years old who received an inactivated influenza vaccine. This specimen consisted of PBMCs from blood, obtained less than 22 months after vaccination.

CDR3: CASSPTRWRDDEAFF. The DNA for the CDR3 is TGTGCCAGCAGCCCTACAAGGTGGAGGGATGATGAAGCTTTCTTT. This chain links TRBV3-1 with TRBJ1-1; D is ambiguous. The CDR3 runs to 15 residues. CDR1 and CDR2 from the germline V gene are LGHDT and YNNKEL (reference sequence). V lost 4 bases to trimming and J lost 7 bases, with 19 bases between them.